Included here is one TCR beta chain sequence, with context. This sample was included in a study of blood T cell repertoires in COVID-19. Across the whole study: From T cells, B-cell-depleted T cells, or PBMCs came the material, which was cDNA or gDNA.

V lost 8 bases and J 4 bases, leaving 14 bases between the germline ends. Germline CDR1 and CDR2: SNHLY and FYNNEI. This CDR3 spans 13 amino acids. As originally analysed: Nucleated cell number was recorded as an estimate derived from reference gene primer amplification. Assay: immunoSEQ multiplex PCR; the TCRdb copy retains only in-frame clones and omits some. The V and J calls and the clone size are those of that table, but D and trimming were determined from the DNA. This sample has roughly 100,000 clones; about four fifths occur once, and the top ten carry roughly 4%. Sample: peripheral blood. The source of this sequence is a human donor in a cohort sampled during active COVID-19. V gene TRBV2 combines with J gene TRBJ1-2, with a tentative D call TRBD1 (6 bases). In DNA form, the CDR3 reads TGTGCCAGCGGCTTACAGGGAACCTATGGCTACACCTTC. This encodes CASGLQGTYGYTF.